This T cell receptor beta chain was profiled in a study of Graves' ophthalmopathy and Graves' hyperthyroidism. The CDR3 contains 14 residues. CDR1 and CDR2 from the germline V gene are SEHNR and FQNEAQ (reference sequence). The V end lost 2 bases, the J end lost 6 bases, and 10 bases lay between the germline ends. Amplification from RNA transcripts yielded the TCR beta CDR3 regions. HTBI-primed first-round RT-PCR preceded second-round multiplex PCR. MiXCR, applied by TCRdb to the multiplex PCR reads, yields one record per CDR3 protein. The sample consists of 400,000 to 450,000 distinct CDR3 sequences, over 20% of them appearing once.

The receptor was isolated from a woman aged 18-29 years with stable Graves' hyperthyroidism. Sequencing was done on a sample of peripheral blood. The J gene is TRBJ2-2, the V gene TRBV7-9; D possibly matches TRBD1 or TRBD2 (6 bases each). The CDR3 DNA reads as TGTGCCAGCAGCTTAAAGGAGGGGGCCGGGGAGCTGTTTTTT. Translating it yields CASSLKEGAGELFF.